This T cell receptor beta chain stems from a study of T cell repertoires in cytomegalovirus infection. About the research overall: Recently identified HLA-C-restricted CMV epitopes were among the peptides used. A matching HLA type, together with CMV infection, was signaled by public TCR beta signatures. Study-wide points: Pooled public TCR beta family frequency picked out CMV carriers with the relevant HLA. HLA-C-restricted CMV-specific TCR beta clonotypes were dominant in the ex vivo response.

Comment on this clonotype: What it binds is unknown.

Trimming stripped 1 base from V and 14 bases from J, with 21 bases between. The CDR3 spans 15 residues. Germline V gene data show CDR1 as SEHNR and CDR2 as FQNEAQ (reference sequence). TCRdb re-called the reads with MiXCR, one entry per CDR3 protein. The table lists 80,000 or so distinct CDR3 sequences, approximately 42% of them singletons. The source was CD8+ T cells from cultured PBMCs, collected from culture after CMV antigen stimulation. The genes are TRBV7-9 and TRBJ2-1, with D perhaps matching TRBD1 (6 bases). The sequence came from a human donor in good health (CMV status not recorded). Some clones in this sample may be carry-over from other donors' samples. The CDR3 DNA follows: TGTGCCAGCAGCTTAGTCCAGGGGATCGGCCATCCAGAGTTCTTC. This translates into CASSLVQGIGHPEFF.